Shown below are 14 T cell receptor beta chains from a single sample sequenced in a study of siplizumab effects on memory and regulatory T cells. Generated by immunoSEQ multiplex PCR, the TCRdb table keeps only in-frame clones and is missing some. The sample shows some 110,000 clones, around 94% of them seen only once. What was sequenced was non-Treg CD4+ T cells sorted from blood. The receptors shown here come from a human donor in good health.

The gene calls are TRBV13 and TRBJ2-5; perhaps TRBD2 as D (5 bases). CDR1 PRHDT and CDR2 FYEKMQ come from the germline V gene (reference sequence). The CDR3 covers 14 residues. V lost 5 bases and J lost 2, with 12 bases in between. In nucleotides, the CDR3 is TGTGCCAGCAGCCTCCCGGAGGCTCAAGAGACCCAGTACTTC. Its translation is CASSLPEAQETQYF.

This rearrangement joins TRBV19 to TRBJ1-5; TRBD1 agrees at 7 bases. CDR1 is LNHDA and CDR2 is SQIVND in the germline V gene (reference sequence). This CDR3 has 15 amino acids. The V gene end was trimmed by 5 bases and the J gene end by 0 bases; junction bases not matched to a gene: 4. The CDR3 spells CASSQWTGSNQPQHF. Here the CDR3 DNA reads TGTGCCAGTAGTCAATGGACAGGTAGCAATCAGCCCCAGCATTTT.

The rearrangement uses TRBV29-1 and TRBJ2-1; D might be TRBD2 (6 bases). This CDR3 has 13 amino acids. CDR1 SQVTM and CDR2 ANQGSEA come from the germline V gene. Trimming pared 6 bases from V and 9 bases from J, leaving 18 bases between. The CDR3 coding sequence is TGCAGCGTCCACTTGGCGGGGCTGAGTGAGCAGTTCTTC. Its protein product is CSVHLAGLSEQFF.

DNA of the CDR3: TGTGCCAGCAGCTCCCAGAGGACCCGGAATGAGCAGTTCTTC. Its translation: CASSSQRTRNEQFF. The chain uses TRBV7-2 and TRBJ2-1; D remains ambiguous. Between the trimmed V and J ends, which lost 4 bases and 7 bases, there was a span of 14 bases. Germline-derived CDR1 and CDR2 are SGHTA and FQGNSA. The CDR3 is 14 residues long.

The J gene is TRBJ2-7, the V gene TRBV27, with D perhaps TRBD1 or TRBD2 (6 bases each). V was trimmed by 3 bases and J by 3 bases, leaving 12 bases between them. The CDR3 runs to 14 residues. The germline gives CDR1 MNHEY, CDR2 SMNVEV (reference sequence). In DNA form, the CDR3 reads TGTGCCAGCAGTTTTAGGGGGGTCTACTACGAGCAGTACTTC. It translates to CASSFRGVYYEQYF.

The chain recombines TRBV11-2 with TRBJ1-1; D is ambiguous. CDR3 size: 15 residues. Germline assignment: CDR1 SGHAT and CDR2 FQNNGV. V gave up 1 base and J gave up 0 bases, with 9 bases separating them. The CDR3 protein is CASSLGSGLNTEAFF. CDR3 nucleotide sequence: TGTGCCAGCAGCTTAGGGTCAGGACTGAACACTGAAGCTTTCTTT.

This clone was counted a single time. The chain combines TRBV14 with TRBJ2-3, with D perhaps TRBD1 (5 bases). Germline V lookup: CDR1 SGHDN, CDR2 FVKESK. With 3 bases removed from V and 8 bases from J, the gap between germline ends came to 6 bases. CDR3 length: 11 residues. The CDR3: CASSHDSTQYF. The DNA for the CDR3 is TGTGCCAGCAGCCACGACAGTACGCAGTATTTT.

The chain links TRBV18 to TRBJ1-5; D uncertain. V was shortened by 3 bases and J by 2 bases, with 11 bases between the two germline ends. Germline loops: CDR1 KGHSH, CDR2 LQKENI. The CDR3 is made up of 15 amino acids. The CDR3 DNA reads TGTGCCAGCTCACCGTCGGACGAGGGCAATCAGCCCCAGCATTTT. Its protein product is CASSPSDEGNQPQHF.

Only one count was recorded for this clone. V is TRBV7-2 and J is TRBJ1-1, with D tentatively TRBD1 (5 bases). The germline V and J ends were trimmed by 3 bases and 3 bases, with 11 bases remaining between them. From germline, CDR1 is SGHTA and CDR2 FQGNSA. The CDR3 is 14 amino acids. The CDR3, as DNA: TGTGCCAGCAGCTTCATAATGGGGGACACTGAAGCTTTCTTT. Protein sequence: CASSFIMGDTEAFF. The complete variable domain, with remaining parts taken from reference TRBV7-2 and TRBJ1-1, reads GAGVSQSPSNKVTEKGKDVELRCDPISGHTALYWYRQSLGQGLEFLIYFQGNSAPDKSGLPSDRFSAERTGGSVSTLTIQRTQQEDSAVYLCASSFIMGDTEAFFGQGTRLTVV.

This chain links TRBV10-3 with TRBJ2-1, with D unresolved. The CDR3 consists of 13 residues. Per the germline V gene, CDR1 is ENHRY and CDR2 is SYGVKD. V lost 0 bases, J lost 6 bases, and 6 bases lay in between. The CDR3 bases are TGTGCCATCAGTGAGTCGATCTCCAATGAGCAGTTCTTC. It encodes CAISESISNEQFF.

The CDR3 protein is CASRGLPSTGELFF. The CDR3 DNA reads as TGTGCCAGCAGGGGATTACCAAGCACCGGGGAGCTGTTTTTT. The chain uses TRBV6-1 and TRBJ2-2; no definite D call. V was trimmed by 6 bases and J by 4 bases, leaving 12 bases between them. CDR1 and CDR2 from the germline V gene are MNHNS and SASEGT. The CDR3 runs to 14 residues.

The V gene is TRBV15, the J gene TRBJ1-1, with D uncertain. From germline, CDR1 is LNHNV and CDR2 YYDKDF (reference sequence). This CDR3 has 13 residues. Trimming left V 0 bases short and J 7 bases short, with 9 bases between. CDR3 residues: CATSRDLFSEAFF. In DNA, the CDR3 is TGTGCCACCAGCAGAGATCTTTTTAGTGAAGCTTTCTTT.

The rearrangement links TRBV29-1 to TRBJ2-7; D unclear. CDR3 length equals 14 residues. V lost 5 bases to trimming and J lost 2 bases, with 16 bases between them. Germline CDR1 is SQVTM and CDR2 is ANQGSEA. In DNA, the CDR3 is TGCAGCGTTATCCTCGCGGACCGTACCTACGAGCAGTACTTC. This gives the protein CSVILADRTYEQYF.

The chain carries TRBV21-1 and TRBJ2-7; TRBD1 reflects the table's D call only, with no check against the DNA. TRBV21-1 is marked as a pseudogene. This CDR3 is built from 14 residues. The CDR3 loop reads CASSPGQVYYEQYF. The DNA of the CDR3 is TGTGCCAGCAGTCCCGGACAGGTCTACTACGAGCAGTACTTC.